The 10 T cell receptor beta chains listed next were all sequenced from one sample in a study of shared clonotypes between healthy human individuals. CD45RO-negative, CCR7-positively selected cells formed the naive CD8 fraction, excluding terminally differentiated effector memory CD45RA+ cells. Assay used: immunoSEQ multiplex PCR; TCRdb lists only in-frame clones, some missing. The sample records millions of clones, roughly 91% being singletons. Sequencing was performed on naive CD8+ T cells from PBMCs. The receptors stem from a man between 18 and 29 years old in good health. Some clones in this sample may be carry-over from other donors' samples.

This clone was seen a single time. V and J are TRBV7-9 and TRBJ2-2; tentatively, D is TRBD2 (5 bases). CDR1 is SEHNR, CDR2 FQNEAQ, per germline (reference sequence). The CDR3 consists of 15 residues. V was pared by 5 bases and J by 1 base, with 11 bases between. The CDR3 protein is CASSPGLRNTGELFF. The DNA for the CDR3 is TGTGCCAGCAGCCCTGGACTCCGGAACACCGGGGAGCTGTTTTTT.

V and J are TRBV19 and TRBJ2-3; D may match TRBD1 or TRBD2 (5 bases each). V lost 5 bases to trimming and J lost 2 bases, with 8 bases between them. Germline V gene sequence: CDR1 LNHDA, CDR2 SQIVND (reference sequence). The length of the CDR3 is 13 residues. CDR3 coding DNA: TGTGCCAGTAGTGGGACCGACACAGATACGCAGTATTTT. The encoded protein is CASSGTDTDTQYF.

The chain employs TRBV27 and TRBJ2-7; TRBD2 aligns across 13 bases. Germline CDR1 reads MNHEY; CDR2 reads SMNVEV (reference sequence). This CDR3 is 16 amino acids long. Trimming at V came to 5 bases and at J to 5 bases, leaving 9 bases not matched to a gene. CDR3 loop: CASSPGTSGERNEQYF. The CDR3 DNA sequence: TGTGCCAGCAGTCCAGGGACTAGCGGGGAAAGGAACGAGCAGTACTTC.

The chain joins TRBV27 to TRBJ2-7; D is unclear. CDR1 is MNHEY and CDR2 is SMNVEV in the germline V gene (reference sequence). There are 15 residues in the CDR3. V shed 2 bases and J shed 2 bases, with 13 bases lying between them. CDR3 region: CASSLSQSLTYEQYF. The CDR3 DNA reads TGTGCCAGCAGTTTAAGCCAGAGTCTTACCTACGAGCAGTACTTC.

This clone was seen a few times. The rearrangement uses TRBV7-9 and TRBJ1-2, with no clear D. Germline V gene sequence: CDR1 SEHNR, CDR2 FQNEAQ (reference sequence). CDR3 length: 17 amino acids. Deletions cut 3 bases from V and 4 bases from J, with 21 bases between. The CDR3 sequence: CASSLSARRFGPYGYTF. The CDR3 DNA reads TGTGCCAGCAGCTTGAGTGCCAGGAGGTTCGGACCCTATGGCTACACCTTC.

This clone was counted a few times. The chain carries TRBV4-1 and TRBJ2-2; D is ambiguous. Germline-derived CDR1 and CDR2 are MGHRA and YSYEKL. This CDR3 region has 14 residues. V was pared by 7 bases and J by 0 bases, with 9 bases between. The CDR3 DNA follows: TGCGCCAGCAACACGGCGGCGAACACCGGGGAGCTGTTTTTT. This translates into CASNTAANTGELFF.

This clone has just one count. CDR3 loop: CASSSHRDRGRVTQYF. The CDR3 bases are TGTGCCAGCAGCTCACACCGGGACAGGGGGCGAGTTACGCAGTATTTT. The rearrangement uses TRBV11-2 and TRBJ2-3; 12 bases map to TRBD1. V dropped 4 bases and J dropped 8; count of bases not matched to a gene: 10. The CDR3 length is 16 residues. Germline CDR1 SGHAT, CDR2 FQNNGV.

The CDR3 loop reads CGTRSGRATGELFF. As DNA, the CDR3 is TGTGGAACAAGGAGCGGGAGGGCCACCGGGGAGCTGTTTTTT. V is TRBV6-5 and J is TRBJ2-2; the match to TRBD2 covers 10 bases. In germline, CDR1 is MNHEY, CDR2 SVGAGI. This CDR3 comprises 14 residues.

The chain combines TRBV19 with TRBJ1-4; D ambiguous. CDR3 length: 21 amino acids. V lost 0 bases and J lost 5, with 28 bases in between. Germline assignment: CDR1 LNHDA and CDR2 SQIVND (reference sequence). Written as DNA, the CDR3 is TGTGCCAGTAGTATAGAATTGGTGGCCCACCGTCGAGTGGATGCCAATGAAAAACTGTTTTTT. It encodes CASSIELVAHRRVDANEKLFF.

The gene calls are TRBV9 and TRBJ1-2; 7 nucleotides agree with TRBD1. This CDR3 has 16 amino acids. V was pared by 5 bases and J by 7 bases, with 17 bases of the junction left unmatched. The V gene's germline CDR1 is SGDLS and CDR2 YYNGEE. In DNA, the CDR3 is TGTGCCAGCAGAAAATCACAGGACAGGTGGTTCGGTGGCTACACCTTC. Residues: CASRKSQDRWFGGYTF.